The T cell receptor beta chain under discussion was sequenced for a study of PD-L1 blockade in urothelial cancer. Study in general: Tumor specimens held a median around 1,400 T cells.

This table comes from immunoSEQ multiplex PCR, and its TCRdb copy is limited to in-frame clones, with some not included. This sample has tens of thousands of clones, with roughly 36% found just once. Locally advanced or metastatic urothelial carcinoma was diagnosed in the patients. The V end was cut by 3 bases, the J end by 0 bases, with 14 bases between. There are 17 residues in the CDR3. CDR1 is KGHSH and CDR2 is LQKENI in the germline V gene. The sequence came from a man aged 55 to 69 with urothelial cancer. The gene calls are TRBV18 and TRBJ2-2; D gene uncertain. Sequencing used tumor tissue, obtained before atezolizumab (anti-PD-L1) treatment. CDR3 protein: CASSPGSRHSNTGELFF. The CDR3, as DNA: TGTGCCAGCTCACCGGGAAGTCGGCACTCGAACACCGGGGAGCTGTTTTTT.